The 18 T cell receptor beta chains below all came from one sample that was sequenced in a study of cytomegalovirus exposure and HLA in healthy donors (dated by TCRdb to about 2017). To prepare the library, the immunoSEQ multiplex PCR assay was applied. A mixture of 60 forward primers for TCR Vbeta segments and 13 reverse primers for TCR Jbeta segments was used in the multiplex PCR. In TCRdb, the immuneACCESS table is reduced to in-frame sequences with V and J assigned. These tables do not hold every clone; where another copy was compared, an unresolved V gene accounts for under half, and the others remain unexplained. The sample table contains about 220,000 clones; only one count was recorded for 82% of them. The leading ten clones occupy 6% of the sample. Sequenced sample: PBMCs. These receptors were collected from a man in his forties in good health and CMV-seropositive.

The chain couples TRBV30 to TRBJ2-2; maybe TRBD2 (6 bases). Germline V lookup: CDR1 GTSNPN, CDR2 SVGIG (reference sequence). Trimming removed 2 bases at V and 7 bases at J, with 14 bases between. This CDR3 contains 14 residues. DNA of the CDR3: TGTGCCTGGAGTTTCGGGAGAAGGATCGGGGAGCTGTTTTTT. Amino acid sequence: CAWSFGRRIGELFF.

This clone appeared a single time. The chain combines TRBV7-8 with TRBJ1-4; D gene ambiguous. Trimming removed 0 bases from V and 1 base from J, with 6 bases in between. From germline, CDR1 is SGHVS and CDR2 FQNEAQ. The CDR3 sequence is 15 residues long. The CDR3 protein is CASSLAGRTNEKLFF. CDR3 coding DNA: TGTGCCAGCAGCTTAGCGGGGAGAACTAATGAAAAACTGTTTTTT.

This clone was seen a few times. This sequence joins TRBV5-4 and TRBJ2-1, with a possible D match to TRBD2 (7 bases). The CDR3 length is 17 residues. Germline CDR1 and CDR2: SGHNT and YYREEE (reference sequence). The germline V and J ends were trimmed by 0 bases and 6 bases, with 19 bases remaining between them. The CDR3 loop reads CASSLDGGREILNEQFF. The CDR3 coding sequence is TGTGCCAGCAGCTTGGATGGGGGGCGGGAGATTCTCAATGAGCAGTTCTTC. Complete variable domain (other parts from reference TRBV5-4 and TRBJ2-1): ETGVTQSPTHLIKTRGQQVTLRCSSQSGHNTVSWYQQALGQGPQFIFQYYREEENGRGNFPPRFSGLQFPNYSSELNVNALELDDSALYLCASSLDGGREILNEQFFGPGTRLTVL.

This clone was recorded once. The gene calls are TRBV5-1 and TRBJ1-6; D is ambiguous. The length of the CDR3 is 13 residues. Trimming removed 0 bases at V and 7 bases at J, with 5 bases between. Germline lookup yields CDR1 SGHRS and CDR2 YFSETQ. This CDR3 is CASSLAPNSPLHF. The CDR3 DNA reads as TGCGCCAGCAGCTTGGCCCCGAATTCACCCCTCCACTTT.

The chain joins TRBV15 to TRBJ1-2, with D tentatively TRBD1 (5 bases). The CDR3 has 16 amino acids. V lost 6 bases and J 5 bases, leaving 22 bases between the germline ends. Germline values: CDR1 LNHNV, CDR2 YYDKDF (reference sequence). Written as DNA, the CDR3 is TGTGCCACCAGTGAGACCGGGACGGAGACTAGGTATGGCTACACCTTC. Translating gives CATSETGTETRYGYTF.

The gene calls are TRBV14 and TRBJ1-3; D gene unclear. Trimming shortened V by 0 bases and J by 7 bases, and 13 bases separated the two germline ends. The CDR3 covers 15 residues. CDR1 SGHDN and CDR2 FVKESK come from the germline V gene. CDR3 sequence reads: CASSQDRGSINTIYF. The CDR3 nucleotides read TGTGCCAGCAGCCAAGATCGGGGTTCGATTAACACCATATATTTT. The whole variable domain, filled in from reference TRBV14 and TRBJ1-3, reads EAGVTQFPSHSVIEKGQTVTLRCDPISGHDNLYWYRRVMGKEIKFLLHFVKESKQDESGMPNNRFLAERTGGTYSTLKVQPAELEDSGVYFCASSQDRGSINTIYFGEGSWLTVV.

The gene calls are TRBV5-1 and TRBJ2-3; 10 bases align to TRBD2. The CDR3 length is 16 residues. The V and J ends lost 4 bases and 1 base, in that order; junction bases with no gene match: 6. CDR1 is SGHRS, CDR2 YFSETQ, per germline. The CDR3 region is CASSRPTSGGTDTQYF. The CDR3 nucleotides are TGCGCCAGCAGCCGCCCCACTAGCGGGGGCACAGATACGCAGTATTTT.

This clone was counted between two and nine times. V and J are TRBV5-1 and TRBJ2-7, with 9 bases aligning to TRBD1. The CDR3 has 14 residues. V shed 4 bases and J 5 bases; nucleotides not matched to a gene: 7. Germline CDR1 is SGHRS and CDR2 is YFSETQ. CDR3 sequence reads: CASSGTTGGNEQYF. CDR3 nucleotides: TGCGCCAGCAGCGGAACGACAGGGGGGAACGAGCAGTACTTC. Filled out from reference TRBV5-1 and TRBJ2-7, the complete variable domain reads KAGVTQTPRYLIKTRGQQVTLSCSPISGHRSVSWYQQTPGQGLQFLFEYFSETQRNKGNFPGRFSGRQFSNSRSEMNVSTLELGDSALYLCASSGTTGGNEQYFGPGTRLTVT.

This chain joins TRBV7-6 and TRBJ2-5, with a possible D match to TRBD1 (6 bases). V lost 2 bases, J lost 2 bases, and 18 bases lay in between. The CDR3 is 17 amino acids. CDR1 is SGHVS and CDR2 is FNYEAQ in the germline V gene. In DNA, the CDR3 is TGTGCCAGCAGCTTACGGTCTGCAGGGGCTTGGCAAGAGACCCAGTACTTC. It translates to CASSLRSAGAWQETQYF.

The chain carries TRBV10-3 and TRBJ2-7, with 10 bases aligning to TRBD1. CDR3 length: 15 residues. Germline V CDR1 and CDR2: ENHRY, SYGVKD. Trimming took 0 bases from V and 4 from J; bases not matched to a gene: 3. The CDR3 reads CAISESGTGAYEQYV. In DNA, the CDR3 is TGTGCCATCAGTGAGTCCGGGACAGGGGCGTACGAGCAGTACGTC.

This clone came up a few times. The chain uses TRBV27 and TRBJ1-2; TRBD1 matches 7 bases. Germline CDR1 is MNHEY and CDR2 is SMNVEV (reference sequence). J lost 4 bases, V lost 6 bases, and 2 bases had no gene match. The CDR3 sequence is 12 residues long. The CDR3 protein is CASSDRVYGYTF. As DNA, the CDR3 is TGTGCCAGCAGCGACAGGGTCTATGGCTACACCTTC.

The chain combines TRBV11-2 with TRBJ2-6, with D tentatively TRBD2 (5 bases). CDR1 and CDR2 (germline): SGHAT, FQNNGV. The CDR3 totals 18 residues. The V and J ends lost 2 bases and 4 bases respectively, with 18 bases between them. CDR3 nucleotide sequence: TGTGCCAGCAGCTTAAAGAGGGCCGACGGGTCAGGGGCCAACGTCCTGACTTTC. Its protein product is CASSLKRADGSGANVLTF.

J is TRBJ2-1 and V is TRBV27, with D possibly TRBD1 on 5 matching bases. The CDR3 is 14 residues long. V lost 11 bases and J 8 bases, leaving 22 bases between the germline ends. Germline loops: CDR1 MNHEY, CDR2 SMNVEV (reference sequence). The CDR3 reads CAVAYRTASDEQFF. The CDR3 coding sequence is TGTGCCGTAGCTTACAGGACCGCTTCCGATGAGCAGTTCTTC.

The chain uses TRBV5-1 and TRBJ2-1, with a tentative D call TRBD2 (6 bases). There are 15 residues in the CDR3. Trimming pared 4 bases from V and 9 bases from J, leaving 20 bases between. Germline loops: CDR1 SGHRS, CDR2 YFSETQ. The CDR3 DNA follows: TGCGCCAGCAGCCCGGAACGACGGGAGTCCAGTGAGCAGTTCTTC. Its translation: CASSPERRESSEQFF.

The DNA of the CDR3 is TGTGCCAGCAGCTACCGACAGGGGGCGAAGTACTTC. This codes for CASSYRQGAKYF. V gene TRBV11-2 combines with J gene TRBJ2-7, with 10 bases fitting TRBD1. Germline V gives CDR1 SGHAT, CDR2 FQNNGV. The CDR3 contains 12 residues. J was trimmed by 11 bases and V by 4 bases; bases with no gene match: 5.

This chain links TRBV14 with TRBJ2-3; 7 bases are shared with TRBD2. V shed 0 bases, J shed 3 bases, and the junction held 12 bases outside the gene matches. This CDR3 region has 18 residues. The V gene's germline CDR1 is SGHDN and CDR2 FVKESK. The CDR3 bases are TGTGCCAGCAGCCAAGATAGAGGGGCGGGACTAATGACAGATACGCAGTATTTT. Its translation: CASSQDRGAGLMTDTQYF.

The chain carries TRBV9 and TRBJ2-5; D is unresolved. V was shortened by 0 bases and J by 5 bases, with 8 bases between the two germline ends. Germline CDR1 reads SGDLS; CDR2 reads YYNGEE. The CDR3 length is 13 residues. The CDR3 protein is CASSVAVRETQYF. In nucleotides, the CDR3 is TGTGCCAGCAGCGTAGCGGTCCGGGAGACCCAGTACTTC. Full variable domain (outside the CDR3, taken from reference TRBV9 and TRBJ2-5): DSGVTQTPKHLITATGQRVTLRCSPRSGDLSVYWYQQSLDQGLQFLIQYYNGEERAKGNILERFSAQQFPDLHSELNLSSLELGDSALYFCASSVAVRETQYFGPGTRLLVL.

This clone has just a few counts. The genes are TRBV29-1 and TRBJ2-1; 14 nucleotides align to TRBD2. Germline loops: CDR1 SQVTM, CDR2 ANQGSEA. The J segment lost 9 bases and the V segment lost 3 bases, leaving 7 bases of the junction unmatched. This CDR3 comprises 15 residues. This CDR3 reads CSVERGLAGGGEQFF. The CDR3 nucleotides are TGCAGCGTTGAGCGCGGACTAGCGGGAGGAGGTGAGCAGTTCTTC.